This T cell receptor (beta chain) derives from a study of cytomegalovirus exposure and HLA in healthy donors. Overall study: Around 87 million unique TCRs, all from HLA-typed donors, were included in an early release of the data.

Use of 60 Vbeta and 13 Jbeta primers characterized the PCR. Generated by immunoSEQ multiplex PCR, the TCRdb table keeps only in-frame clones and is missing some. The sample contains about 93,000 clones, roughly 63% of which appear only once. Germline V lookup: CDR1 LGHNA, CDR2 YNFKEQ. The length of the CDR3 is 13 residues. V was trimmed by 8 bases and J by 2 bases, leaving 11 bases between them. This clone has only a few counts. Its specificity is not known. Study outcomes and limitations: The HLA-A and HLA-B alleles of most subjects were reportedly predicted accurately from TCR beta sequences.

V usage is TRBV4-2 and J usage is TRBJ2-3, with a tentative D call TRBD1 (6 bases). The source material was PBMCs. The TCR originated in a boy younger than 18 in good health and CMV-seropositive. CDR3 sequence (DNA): TGTGCCAGCTTTGGACAGAACACAGATACGCAGTATTTT. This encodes CASFGQNTDTQYF.